This T cell receptor (beta chain) was identified in a study of blood T cell repertoires in COVID-19. Under the authors' procedure: Scientists estimated how many nucleated cells there were by amplifying reference gene primers. TCRdb's table, derived via immunoSEQ multiplex PCR, lists solely in-frame clones and lacks some. V, J and clone size are taken as reported in that table, and D and trimming were inferred from the DNA itself. In the table there are about 300,000 clones, about 83% of which are singletons. This CDR3 is built from 13 residues. In germline, CDR1 is SGHNT, CDR2 YYREEE (reference sequence). Trimming removed 3 bases from V and 6 bases from J, with 10 bases in between.

Sequencing used peripheral blood. This clonotype was obtained from a woman aged 50 to 60 who had recovered from COVID-19. The chain uses TRBV5-4 and TRBJ1-3, with D perhaps TRBD1 (5 bases). The CDR3: CASSSWGLNTIYF. CDR3 nucleotide sequence: TGTGCCAGCAGCTCGTGGGGCCTAAACACCATATATTTT. The entire variable domain, with the rest obtained from reference TRBV5-4 and TRBJ1-3, is as follows: ETGVTQSPTHLIKTRGQQVTLRCSSQSGHNTVSWYQQALGQGPQFIFQYYREEENGRGNFPPRFSGLQFPNYSSELNVNALELDDSALYLCASSSWGLNTIYFGEGSWLTVV.